This TCR beta chain stems from a study of shared clonotypes between healthy human individuals. The CDR3 has 15 residues. Germline V gives CDR1 SGHVS, CDR2 FNYEAQ. Trimming removed 5 bases from V and 2 bases from J, with 15 bases in between. About this clone: Its antigen is unidentified.

Splitting of each subset's genomic DNA was done evenly across several immunoSEQ plates. The assay was immunoSEQ multiplex PCR, and TCRdb's table has in-frame clones only and misses some. The data contain some 2,500,000 clones, 93% of them seen just once; the ten biggest clones take up about 0.38%. Study-wide results and caveats: Few donors limited the genetic and exposure-history diversity represented.

This TCR derives from a man younger than 35 in good health. Some clones in this sample may be carry-over from other donors' samples. The gene calls are TRBV7-6 and TRBJ1-1; possibly TRBD1 for D (6 bases). Sequences were obtained from naive CD4+ T cells from PBMCs. Subset described: CD45RA+ positively selected. This chain's CDR3 is CASSVKGGGNTEAFF. In nucleotides, the CDR3 is TGTGCCAGCAGCGTTAAAGGGGGGGGCAACACTGAAGCTTTCTTT.